The 3 T cell receptor beta chains listed next were all sequenced from one sample in a study of regulatory T cells in long-lasting Graves disease. As for time point: newly diagnosed GD, antithyroid drugs for less than 3 months. From RNA extracted from PBMCs, the TCR library was made. The TCR beta library used iRepertoire HTBI primers with Arm-PCR amplification of CDR3. TCRdb reanalysed the multiplex PCR reads using MiXCR and keeps one entry per CDR3 protein. The sample shows about 400,000 distinct CDR3 sequences, about 16% of them seen only once. The same data also went into a second study, on T cells in Graves' hyperthyroidism and ophthalmopathy.

This material consisted of peripheral blood mononuclear cells (PBMCs), taken at new diagnosis, from a patient treated with antithyroid drugs. The receptors derive from a woman aged 18 to 35 with Graves disease.

This clonotype has at least ten counts. The V call is TRBV7-2, the J call TRBJ2-7; 8 bases map to TRBD1. Germline CDR1 SGHTA, CDR2 FQGNSA. The V and J ends lost 4 bases and 2 bases, in that order; junction bases with no gene match: 7. This CDR3 is 15 amino acids long. Here the CDR3 reads CASSSNRGYTYEQYF. As DNA, the CDR3 is TGTGCCAGCAGCTCAAACAGGGGGTACACCTACGAGCAGTACTTC.

This clonotype has a handful of counts. The V call is TRBV19, the J call TRBJ1-4; D unresolved. Germline CDR1 reads LNHDA; CDR2 reads SQIVND (reference sequence). This CDR3 region has 15 residues. The V gene lost 3 bases and the J gene lost 0 bases, with 8 bases spanning the gap. In DNA form, the CDR3 reads TGTGCCAGTAGTATCAGCAAGGCAACTAATGAAAAACTGTTTTTT. It specifies CASSISKATNEKLFF.

This clonotype was detected many times. The chain combines TRBV3-1 with TRBJ1-2, with D perhaps TRBD1 (5 bases). This CDR3 is 16 amino acids long. V was trimmed by 1 base and J by 5 bases, leaving 17 bases between them. Germline-derived CDR1 and CDR2 are LGHDT and YNNKEL (reference sequence). As DNA, the CDR3 is TGTGCCAGCAGCCAAGGCTTGTGGGGGAGAGGGTATGGCTACACCTTC. Its protein product is CASSQGLWGRGYGYTF. The full variable domain, in which reference TRBV3-1 and TRBJ1-2 provide the parts outside the CDR3, is DTAVSQTPKYLVTQMGNDKSIKCEQNLGHDTMYWYKQDSKKFLKIMFSYNNKELIINETVPNRFSPKSPDKAHLNLHINSLELGDSAVYFCASSQGLWGRGYGYTFGSGTRLTVV.